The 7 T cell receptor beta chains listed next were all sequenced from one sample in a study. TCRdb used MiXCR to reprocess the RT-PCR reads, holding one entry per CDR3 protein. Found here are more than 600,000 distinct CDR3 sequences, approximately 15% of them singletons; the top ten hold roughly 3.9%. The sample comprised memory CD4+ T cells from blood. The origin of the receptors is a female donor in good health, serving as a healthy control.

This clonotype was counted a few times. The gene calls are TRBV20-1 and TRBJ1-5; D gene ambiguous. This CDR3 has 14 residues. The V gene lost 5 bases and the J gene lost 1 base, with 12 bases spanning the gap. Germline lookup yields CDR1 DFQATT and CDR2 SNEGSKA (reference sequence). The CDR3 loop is CSAALVLSNQPQHF. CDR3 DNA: TGCAGTGCTGCCCTTGTTTTGAGCAATCAGCCCCAGCATTTT.

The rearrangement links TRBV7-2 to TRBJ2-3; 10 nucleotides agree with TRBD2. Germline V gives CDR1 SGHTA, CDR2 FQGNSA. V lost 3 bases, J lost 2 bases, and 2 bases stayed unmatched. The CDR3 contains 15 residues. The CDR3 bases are TGTGCCAGCAGCTTTAGCGGGGGGCCCACAGATACGCAGTATTTT. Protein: CASSFSGGPTDTQYF.

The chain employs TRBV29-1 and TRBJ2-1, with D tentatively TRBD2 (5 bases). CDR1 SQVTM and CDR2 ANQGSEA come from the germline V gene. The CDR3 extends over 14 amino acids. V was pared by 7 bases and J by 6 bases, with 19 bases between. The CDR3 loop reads CSAKRAGEGNEQFF. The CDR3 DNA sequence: TGCAGCGCAAAACGGGCCGGGGAAGGCAATGAGCAGTTCTTC.

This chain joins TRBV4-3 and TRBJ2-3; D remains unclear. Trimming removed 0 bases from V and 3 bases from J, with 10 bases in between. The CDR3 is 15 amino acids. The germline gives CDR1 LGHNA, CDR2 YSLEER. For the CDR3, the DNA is TGCGCCAGCAGCCAAGAATGGGTGGAGACAGATACGCAGTATTTT. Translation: CASSQEWVETDTQYF.

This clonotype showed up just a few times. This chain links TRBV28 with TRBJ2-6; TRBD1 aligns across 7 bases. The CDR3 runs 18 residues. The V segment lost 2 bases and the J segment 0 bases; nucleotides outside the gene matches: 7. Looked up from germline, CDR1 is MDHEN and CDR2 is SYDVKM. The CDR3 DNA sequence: TGTGCCAGCAGTTTAGGGGACAGCAGAGGCTCTGGGGCCAACGTCCTGACTTTC. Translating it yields CASSLGDSRGSGANVLTF. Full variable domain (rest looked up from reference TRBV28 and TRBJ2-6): DVKVTQSSRYLVKRTGEKVFLECVQDMDHENMFWYRQDPGLGLRLIYFSYDVKMKEKGDIPEGYSVSREKKERFSLILESASTNQTSMYLCASSLGDSRGSGANVLTFGAGSRLTVL.

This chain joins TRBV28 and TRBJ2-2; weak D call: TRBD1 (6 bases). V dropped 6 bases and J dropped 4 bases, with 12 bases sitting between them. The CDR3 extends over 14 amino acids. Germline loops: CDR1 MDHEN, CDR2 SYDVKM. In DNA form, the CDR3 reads TGTGCCAGCAGGTGGACAGCATTCACCGGGGAGCTGTTTTTT. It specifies CASRWTAFTGELFF.

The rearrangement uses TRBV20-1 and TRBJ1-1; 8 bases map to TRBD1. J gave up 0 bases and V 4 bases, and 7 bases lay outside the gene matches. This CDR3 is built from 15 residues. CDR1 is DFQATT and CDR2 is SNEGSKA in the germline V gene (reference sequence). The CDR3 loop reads CSANRGTYMNTEAFF. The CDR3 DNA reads TGCAGTGCTAACAGGGGGACTTACATGAACACTGAAGCTTTCTTT.